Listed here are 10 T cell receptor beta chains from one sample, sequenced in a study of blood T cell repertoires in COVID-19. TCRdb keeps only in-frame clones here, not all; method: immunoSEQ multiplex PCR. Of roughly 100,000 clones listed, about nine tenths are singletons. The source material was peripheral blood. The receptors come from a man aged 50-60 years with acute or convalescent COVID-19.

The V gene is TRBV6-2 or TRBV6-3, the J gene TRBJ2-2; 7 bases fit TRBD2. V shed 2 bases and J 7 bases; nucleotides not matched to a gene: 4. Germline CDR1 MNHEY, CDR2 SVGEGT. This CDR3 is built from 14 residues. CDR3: CASSYARENGELFF. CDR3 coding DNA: TGTGCCAGCAGTTACGCGCGGGAGAACGGGGAGCTGTTTTTT.

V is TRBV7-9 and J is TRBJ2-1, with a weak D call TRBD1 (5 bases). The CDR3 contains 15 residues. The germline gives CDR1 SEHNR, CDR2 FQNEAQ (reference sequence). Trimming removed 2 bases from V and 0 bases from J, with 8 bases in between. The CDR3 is CASSLRTGSYNEQFF. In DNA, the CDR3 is TGTGCCAGCAGCTTAAGAACAGGCTCCTACAATGAGCAGTTCTTC.

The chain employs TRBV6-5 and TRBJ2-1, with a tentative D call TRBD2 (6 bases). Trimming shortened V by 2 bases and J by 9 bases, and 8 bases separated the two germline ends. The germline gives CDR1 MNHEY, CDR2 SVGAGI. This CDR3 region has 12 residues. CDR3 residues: CASSYRGTEQFF. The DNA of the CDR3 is TGTGCCAGCAGTTACCGGGGGACTGAGCAGTTCTTC.

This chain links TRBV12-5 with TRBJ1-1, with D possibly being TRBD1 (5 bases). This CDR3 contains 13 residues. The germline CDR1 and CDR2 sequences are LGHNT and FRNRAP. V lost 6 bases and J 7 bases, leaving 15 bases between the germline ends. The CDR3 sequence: CASGTDAQVEAFF. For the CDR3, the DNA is TGTGCTAGTGGAACGGACGCACAGGTTGAAGCTTTCTTT.

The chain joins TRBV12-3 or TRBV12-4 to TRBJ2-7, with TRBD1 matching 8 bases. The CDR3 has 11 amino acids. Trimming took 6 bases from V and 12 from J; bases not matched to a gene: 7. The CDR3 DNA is TGTGCCAGCAGCCTGGACAGGGTATCGTACTTC. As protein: CASSLDRVSYF.

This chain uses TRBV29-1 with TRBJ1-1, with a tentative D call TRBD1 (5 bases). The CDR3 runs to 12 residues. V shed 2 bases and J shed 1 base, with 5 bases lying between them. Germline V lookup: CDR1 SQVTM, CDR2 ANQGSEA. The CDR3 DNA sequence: TGCAGCGTTGAAAGGGGGAACACTGAAGCTTTCTTT. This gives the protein CSVERGNTEAFF.

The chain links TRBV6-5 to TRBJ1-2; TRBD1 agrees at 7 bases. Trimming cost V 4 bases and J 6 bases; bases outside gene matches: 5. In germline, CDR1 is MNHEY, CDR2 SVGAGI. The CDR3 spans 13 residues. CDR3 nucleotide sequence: TGTGCCAGCAGTTCGACAGGGCGGGATGGCTACACCTTC. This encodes CASSSTGRDGYTF.

The DNA for the CDR3 is TGTGCCAGCAGTTTATCTTTTGAGCTGTACGAGCAGTACTTC. Translated: CASSLSFELYEQYF. The V gene is TRBV27, the J gene TRBJ2-7, with D hard to call. The germline V gene has CDR1 MNHEY and CDR2 SMNVEV (reference sequence). Trimming left V 0 bases short and J 4 bases short, with 10 bases between. The length of the CDR3 is 14 residues.

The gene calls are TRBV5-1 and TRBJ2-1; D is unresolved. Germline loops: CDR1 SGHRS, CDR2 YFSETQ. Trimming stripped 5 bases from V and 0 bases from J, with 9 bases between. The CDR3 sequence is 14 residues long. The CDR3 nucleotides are TGCGCCAGCAGTAAGCGTAGCTCCTACAATGAGCAGTTCTTC. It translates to CASSKRSSYNEQFF.

Written as DNA, the CDR3 is TGTGCCTGGAGCGGACAGAGCAATCAGCCCCAGCATTTT. Its protein product is CAWSGQSNQPQHF. This chain joins TRBV30 and TRBJ1-5; TRBD1 might be the D (6 bases). Trimming took 3 bases from V and 1 from J, leaving 7 bases between them. From germline, CDR1 is GTSNPN and CDR2 SVGIG (reference sequence). There are 13 residues in the CDR3.